The text below deals with one T cell receptor (beta chain). The data stem from a study of shared clonotypes between healthy human individuals. The CDR3 covers 15 residues. Germline V gives CDR1 SGHRS, CDR2 YFSETQ. Trimming shortened V by 4 bases and J by 6 bases, and 19 bases separated the two germline ends. Profiled with immunoSEQ multiplex PCR; TCRdb holds only in-frame clones, not every one. The table records approximately 1.4 million clones, nearly 99% of them present only once. The sample comprised naive CD4+ T cells sorted from blood. Subset in this sample: CD45RA+ positively selected. The chain joins TRBV5-1 to TRBJ2-5, with D maybe TRBD2 (6 bases). This TCR derives from a man younger than 45 in good health. The CDR3 DNA is TGCGCCAGCAGCCCTATTATCCAGGGAGGACAGACCCAGTACTTC. The encoded protein is CASSPIIQGGQTQYF.